This T cell receptor beta chain came from a study of fetal regulatory T cell absence and autoimmunity. Study details: IPEX patients had exocrine pancreas autoimmunity without clinical diabetes. Study-level results: Antigen-driven pancreatic autoimmunity before birth in IPEX was inferred from oligoclonal enrichment. Compared with cord blood, pancreas showed oligoclonal TCR enrichment, some clones over 80-fold. Broadly similar TRB gene family usage was seen in pancreas and cord blood.

About this clone: What it binds is unknown.

Germline V gene lookup returns CDR1 GTSNPN and CDR2 SVGIG (reference sequence). The CDR3 sequence is 15 residues long. Trimming pared 2 bases from V and 0 bases from J, leaving 11 bases between. Assay used: immunoSEQ multiplex PCR; TCRdb lists only in-frame clones, some missing. Of 85,000 to 100,000 clones in the sample, 72% were seen once. The TCR comes from a male donor with IPEX syndrome. Sequencing was done on a sample of pancreas tissue. The J gene is TRBJ1-5, the V gene TRBV30; D gene uncertain. CDR3 in amino acids: CAWSPGETSNQPQHF. The CDR3 DNA reads as TGTGCCTGGAGTCCGGGAGAAACTAGCAATCAGCCCCAGCATTTT.